Sequencing of this T cell receptor beta chain was carried out in a study of blood T cell repertoires in COVID-19. Germline CDR1 and CDR2: SGHTA and FQGTGA. This CDR3 is 17 amino acids long. The junction had 11 bases not matched to a gene; V was cut back by 2 bases and J by 5 bases. Produced via immunoSEQ multiplex PCR; TCRdb's table is partial and in-frame only. The data contain around 220,000 clones, around nine tenths of them singletons. This receptor was identified in a young woman who had recovered from COVID-19. V usage is TRBV7-3 and J usage is TRBJ1-2; TRBD1 agrees at 10 bases. The sequenced sample consisted of PBMCs or T cells enriched from blood (not recorded which). CDR3 in amino acids: CASSLSGGTGVGYGYTF. The CDR3 DNA sequence: TGTGCCAGCAGCTTATCCGGTGGGACAGGGGTAGGGTATGGCTACACCTTC.